A selection of T cell receptor beta chains follows, all from one sample in a study of quantifying T cell responses using KT2 cells. TCRdb reanalysed the UMI-ligation and nested PCR reads using MiXCR and keeps one entry per CDR3 protein. The sample includes roughly 50,000 distinct CDR3 sequences, approximately 13% of them seen just once. Material: PBMCs spiked with cells of the T cell clone KT2. Every receptor here comes from a human donor. The CDR3 runs from the conserved cysteine through the conserved F or W. A D gene is named only where the DNA matches it firmly. Only some rows state a clone size, as once, few, many or a class for expanded clones.

D gene	V gene	clone size	J gene	CDR3 protein	CDR3 DNA
TRBD2	TRBV6-2/TRBV6-3	many	TRBJ2-5	CASTRRASGETQYF	TGTGCCAGCACCCGTCGGGCTAGCGGGGAGACCCAGTACTTC
-	TRBV7-6	-	TRBJ2-7	CASSLSPAEFSYEQYF	TGTGCCAGCAGCTTAAGTCCGGCGGAATTCTCCTACGAGCAGTACTTC
-	TRBV7-9	few	TRBJ2-1	CASSSSGVIEQFF	TGTGCCAGCAGCTCATCAGGGGTCATCGAGCAGTTCTTC
TRBD1	TRBV20-1	few	TRBJ1-6	CSARSWTGVVSPLHF	TGCAGTGCTAGATCCTGGACAGGGGTGGTTTCACCCCTCCACTTT
-	TRBV11-2	-	TRBJ2-3	CASSLVLQADTDTQYF	TGTGCCAGCAGCTTAGTGCTCCAGGCGGACACAGATACGCAGTATTTT
TRBD2	TRBV27	-	TRBJ2-7	CASSLSLAGGHEQYF	TGTGCCAGCAGTTTATCGTTAGCGGGGGGTCACGAGCAGTACTTC
TRBD2	TRBV6-2/TRBV6-3	few	TRBJ2-5	CASSYFPLREDQETQYF	TGTGCCAGCAGTTACTTTCCTTTGCGGGAGGACCAAGAGACCCAGTACTTC
-	TRBV5-6	-	TRBJ2-5	CASSQIQETQYF	TGTGCCAGCAGCCAGATCCAAGAGACCCAGTACTTC
-	TRBV6-6	few	TRBJ1-5	CASRADDTRPQHF	TGTGCCAGCAGAGCGGACGATACCCGGCCCCAGCATTTT
-	TRBV2	-	TRBJ1-6	CASGKSSSYNSPLHF	TGTGCCAGCGGGAAATCGAGCTCCTATAATTCACCCCTCCACTTT
-	TRBV6-5	-	TRBJ1-5	CASSLLRDQPQHF	TGTGCCAGCAGTCTACTCAGGGATCAGCCCCAGCATTTT
-	TRBV18	few	TRBJ2-1	CASSQWKGLGNEQFF	TGTGCCAGCTCACAGTGGAAGGGTCTGGGCAATGAGCAGTTCTTC
-	TRBV6-1	few	TRBJ1-5	CASRDQPSGNQPQHF	TGTGCCAGCAGGGACCAACCATCGGGCAATCAGCCCCAGCATTTT
-	TRBV20-1	-	TRBJ1-5	CSAYTEDQPQHF	TGCAGTGCATACACAGAAGATCAGCCCCAGCATTTT
-	TRBV12-3/TRBV12-4	few	TRBJ1-3	CASSGGTANSGNTIYF	TGTGCCAGCAGTGGGGGGACGGCAAACTCTGGAAACACCATATATTTT
-	TRBV20-1	many	TRBJ2-7	CSAGKTGNEQYF	TGCAGTGCTGGAAAAACAGGGAACGAGCAGTACTTC
TRBD2	TRBV12-3/TRBV12-4	-	TRBJ2-3	CASSPSGLAGAGDTQYF	TGTGCCAGCAGCCCTTCGGGACTAGCGGGAGCGGGGGATACGCAGTATTTT
-	TRBV12-3/TRBV12-4	-	TRBJ2-3	CASRMTGADTQYF	TGTGCCAGCAGGATGACAGGTGCAGATACGCAGTATTTT
TRBD2	TRBV25-1	few	TRBJ2-3	CASSEGSGGARNTQYF	TGTGCCAGCAGTGAGGGAAGCGGGGGGGCCAGAAATACGCAGTATTTT
-	TRBV3-1	few	TRBJ2-1	CASSQEVAGQKQFF	TGTGCCAGCAGCCAAGAAGTGGCGGGGCAAAAGCAGTTCTTC
-	TRBV4-3	many	TRBJ1-1	CASSQEIYRSFGNTEAFF	TGCGCCAGCAGCCAAGAAATATATCGAAGCTTCGGGAACACTGAAGCTTTCTTT
-	TRBV14	-	TRBJ2-1	CASSQDVRSNEQFF	TGTGCCAGCAGCCAAGACGTGAGGAGCAATGAGCAGTTCTTC
-	TRBV27	few	TRBJ2-5	CASCSLQWGETQYF	TGTGCCAGCTGCTCGCTCCAGTGGGGAGAGACCCAGTACTTC
-	TRBV12-3/TRBV12-4	-	TRBJ2-3	CASNDARDRTDTQYF	TGTGCCAGCAACGACGCACGGGATCGCACAGATACGCAGTATTTT
TRBD1	TRBV20-1	many	TRBJ1-6	CSARRTGPSNSPLHF	TGCAGTGCTAGAAGGACAGGGCCTTCCAATTCACCCCTCCACTTT
-	TRBV4-3	-	TRBJ2-1	CASSQGRTGRTPNEQFF	TGCGCCAGCAGCCAAGGAAGGACCGGACGAACTCCTAATGAGCAGTTCTTC
TRBD1	TRBV6-1	-	TRBJ2-7	CASSSGTGSSDEQYF	TGTGCCAGCAGTTCCGGGACAGGGTCTTCCGACGAGCAGTACTTC
-	TRBV10-3	few	TRBJ2-7	CAISEEGRRQYF	TGTGCCATCAGTGAAGAAGGACGCCGGCAGTACTTC
TRBD2	TRBV20-1	-	TRBJ2-5	CSARPRPSSGTRETQYF	TGCAGTGCTAGACCGCGACCTAGTAGCGGGACGCGAGAGACCCAGTACTTC
TRBD1	TRBV27	many	TRBJ1-2	CASTPGTGLNYGYTF	TGTGCCAGCACCCCCGGGACAGGGCTGAACTATGGCTACACCTTC
-	TRBV6-2/TRBV6-3	few	TRBJ2-2	CASSRTNSNTGELFF	TGTGCCAGCAGTCGAACCAATTCGAACACCGGGGAGCTGTTTTTT
-	TRBV14	few	TRBJ1-4	CASSQGDIASEKLFF	TGTGCCAGCAGCCAAGGGGACATAGCTAGTGAAAAACTGTTTTTT
-	TRBV7-3	many	TRBJ1-4	CASSPRGGRDEKLFF	TGTGCCAGCAGCCCGCGCGGGGGTCGGGATGAAAAACTGTTTTTT
TRBD2	TRBV20-1	-	TRBJ2-1	CSARAGLLSSYNEQFF	TGCAGTGCTAGGGCGGGACTACTCAGCTCCTACAATGAGCAGTTCTTC
-	TRBV12-3/TRBV12-4	-	TRBJ1-5	CASSLLGAVGNQPQHF	TGTGCCAGCAGTTTGTTGGGGGCGGTCGGCAATCAGCCCCAGCATTTT
TRBD1	TRBV5-1	many	TRBJ2-6	CASSFTRGLSSGANVLTF	TGCGCCAGCAGCTTCACCAGGGGGCTTAGCTCTGGGGCCAACGTCCTGACTTTC
TRBD2	TRBV7-6	-	TRBJ2-1	CASSLRLAGIYNEQFF	TGTGCCAGCAGCTTAAGACTAGCGGGGATCTACAATGAGCAGTTCTTC
-	TRBV12-3/TRBV12-4	-	TRBJ2-4	CASSTGLSNIQYF	TGTGCCAGCAGTACTGGACTGTCAAACATTCAGTACTTC
TRBD1	TRBV4-1	few	TRBJ2-1	CASSPAGRGRNEQFF	TGCGCCAGCAGCCCCGCGGGCAGGGGGCGTAATGAGCAGTTCTTC
TRBD1	TRBV28	few	TRBJ2-2	CASSWTGSGELFF	TGTGCCAGCAGCTGGACAGGGTCCGGGGAGCTGTTTTTT
-	TRBV11-1	many	TRBJ2-3	CASSLGPSDTQYF	TGTGCCAGCAGCTTGGGACCTTCGGATACGCAGTATTTT
TRBD2	TRBV3-1	-	TRBJ2-6	CASSQGRGRAGANVLTF	TGTGCCAGCAGCCAAGGACGGGGGAGGGCAGGGGCCAACGTCCTGACTTTC
TRBD1	TRBV10-3	-	TRBJ1-2	CAIGQGANYGYTF	TGTGCCATCGGACAGGGGGCTAACTATGGCTACACCTTC
-	TRBV20-1	-	TRBJ1-1	CSARDLITGLNTEAFF	TGCAGTGCTAGAGATCTCATAACTGGGCTGAACACTGAAGCTTTCTTT
-	TRBV12-3/TRBV12-4	-	TRBJ2-6	CASSSRSVSGANVLTF	TGTGCCAGCAGTTCCAGGTCTGTCTCTGGGGCCAACGTCCTGACTTTC
TRBD1	TRBV27	many	TRBJ2-5	CASSFRGRGTQYF	TGTGCCAGCAGTTTCAGGGGGCGAGGGACCCAGTACTTC
TRBD2	TRBV6-2/TRBV6-3	-	TRBJ2-5	CASGTQAGGLVKTQYF	TGTGCCAGCGGGACCCAAGCGGGGGGGCTGGTGAAGACCCAGTACTTC
-	TRBV12-5	-	TRBJ2-7	CASGLVRASEQYF	TGTGCTAGTGGTTTGGTACGCGCCTCGGAGCAGTACTTC
-	TRBV18	-	TRBJ2-3	CASSPYFLDRLSTDTQYF	TGTGCCAGCTCACCTTATTTCCTCGACAGATTGAGCACAGATACGCAGTATTTT
-	TRBV30	many	TRBJ1-2	CAWNPDTVNYGYTF	TGTGCCTGGAACCCGGACACAGTTAACTATGGCTACACCTTC
-	TRBV10-3	few	TRBJ1-5	CAISESAGSQPQHF	TGTGCCATCAGTGAGTCGGCGGGGAGTCAGCCCCAGCATTTT
TRBD1	TRBV5-1	few	TRBJ2-5	CASSNLDRGETQYF	TGCGCCAGCAGCAACCTGGACAGGGGAGAGACCCAGTACTTC
TRBD2	TRBV2	few	TRBJ2-5	CASSASGRNRETQYF	TGTGCCAGCAGTGCTAGCGGGAGAAATCGGGAGACCCAGTACTTC
TRBD1	TRBV5-6	-	TRBJ1-5	CASSYTGTAYNQPQHF	TGTGCCAGCAGCTATACCGGGACAGCTTACAATCAGCCCCAGCATTTT
-	TRBV6-1	-	TRBJ1-5	CASSEVLTDSNQPQHF	TGTGCCAGCAGTGAAGTTCTTACAGATAGCAATCAGCCCCAGCATTTT